A single sample gave rise to the 17 T cell receptor beta chains below, sequenced in a study of T cells after yellow fever vaccination. Each CDR3 protein is one row after TCRdb ran MiXCR on the 5' RACE reads. The sample has 70,000 to 80,000 distinct CDR3 sequences, around 7.1% seen once. This sample comprised CD8+ T cells sorted from PBMCs, obtained 9 to 10 days after the first yellow fever vaccination. The source of these receptors is a man younger than 35 who received the YFV17D yellow fever vaccine.

This clonotype turned up a few times. The chain combines TRBV10-3 with TRBJ2-5; the match to TRBD1 covers 10 bases. The germline V gene encodes CDR1 ENHRY and CDR2 SYGVKD. CDR3 size: 17 residues. V was clipped by 5 bases and J by 1 base; unmatched bases: 10. The chain's CDR3 is CAISHPGDRGPQETQYF. The CDR3 DNA is TGTGCCATCAGTCATCCCGGGGACAGGGGACCCCAAGAGACCCAGTACTTC.

The sample holds many counts of this clonotype. For the CDR3, the DNA is TGCGCCAGCAGCCAAGTACGACTAGCGGGGGGGGAGCAGTTCTTC. The encoded protein is CASSQVRLAGGEQFF. The chain uses TRBV4-1 and TRBJ2-1; 14 bases are a match to TRBD2. This CDR3 comprises 15 residues. The germline V gene encodes CDR1 MGHRA and CDR2 YSYEKL. V trimming: 1 base; J trimming: 10 bases; junction bases outside the gene matches: 3.

This clonotype was seen ten or more times. The chain uses TRBV7-6 and TRBJ1-2, with D unresolved. The germline gives CDR1 SGHVS, CDR2 FNYEAQ. The CDR3 loop spans 15 amino acids. V was cut by 2 bases and J by 0 bases, with 10 bases left in between. CDR3 sequence: CASSLSAATNYGYTF. CDR3 DNA: TGTGCCAGCAGCTTATCGGCAGCCACTAACTATGGCTACACCTTC.

This clonotype was detected many times. V is TRBV7-3 and J is TRBJ2-5; the D is unclear. Germline CDR1 SGHTA, CDR2 FQGTGA. This CDR3 has 13 amino acids. V was shortened by 5 bases and J by 5 bases, with 12 bases between the two germline ends. CDR3 residues: CASSPPEEETQYF. For the CDR3, the DNA is TGTGCCAGCAGCCCGCCCGAGGAGGAGACCCAGTACTTC.

This clonotype was detected a few times. The chain carries TRBV29-1 and TRBJ1-2; possibly TRBD1 for D (6 bases). V dropped 7 bases and J dropped 4 bases, with 22 bases sitting between them. Germline CDR1 SQVTM, CDR2 ANQGSEA. This CDR3 contains 15 residues. The CDR3 loop reads CSGGPSEGQSYGYTF. CDR3 DNA: TGCAGCGGCGGTCCCAGTGAGGGACAAAGCTATGGCTACACCTTC.

The chain employs TRBV28 and TRBJ1-5, with 8 bases fitting TRBD1. V was clipped by 6 bases and J by 0 bases; unmatched bases: 10. CDR3 size: 17 residues. Germline V gene lookup returns CDR1 MDHEN and CDR2 SYDVKM. This CDR3 reads CASRPGQGYYSNQPQHF. The CDR3 nucleotides are TGTGCCAGCAGACCAGGACAGGGCTATTATAGCAATCAGCCCCAGCATTTT.

This clonotype was seen ten or more times. J is TRBJ2-1 and V is TRBV12-3 or TRBV12-4, with TRBD1 matching over 7 bases. There are 16 residues in the CDR3. Trimming took 1 base from V and 3 from J; bases not matched to a gene: 6. The CDR3 protein is CASSLDGRGYYNEQFF. The CDR3 coding sequence is TGTGCCAGCAGTTTAGACGGCAGGGGGTACTACAATGAGCAGTTCTTC.

The chain combines TRBV7-2 with TRBJ2-1; TRBD2 matches 8 bases. The germline CDR1 and CDR2 sequences are SGHTA and FQGNSA. V was pared by 3 bases and J by 6 bases, with 1 base of the junction left unmatched. The CDR3 spans 13 residues. The CDR3 region is CASSFSGANEQFF. CDR3 DNA sequence: TGTGCCAGCAGCTTTAGCGGGGCCAATGAGCAGTTCTTC.

This clonotype was counted at least ten times. The chain joins TRBV6-5 to TRBJ2-2; 8 bases line up with TRBD2. Germline V gene data show CDR1 as MNHEY and CDR2 as SVGAGI. After removal of 6 bases from V and 3 bases from J, the junction contained 3 bases not matched to a gene. CDR3 length equals 14 residues. The CDR3 nucleotides read TGTGCCAGCAGACTAGCGGAGCACACCGGGGAGCTGTTTTTT. Translation: CASRLAEHTGELFF.

As for this clonotype: A much larger clone lies a single base off, so this may be a read error. The chain joins TRBV29-1 to TRBJ2-5; D is uncertain. Between the trimmed V and J ends, which lost 3 bases and 5 bases, there was a span of 13 bases. The CDR3 loop spans 13 amino acids. Germline assignment: CDR1 SQVTM and CDR2 ANQGSEA. CDR3 nucleotide sequence: TGCAGCGTTGATAAGCAGCGACGGGAGACCCAGTACTTC. Protein: CSVDKQRRETQYF.

This clonotype was recorded many times. The chain combines TRBV7-3 with TRBJ2-2, with a possible D match to TRBD2 (5 bases). From germline, CDR1 is SGHTA and CDR2 FQGTGA. V lost 4 bases and J lost 6, with 15 bases in between. The CDR3 consists of 15 residues. DNA of the CDR3: TGTGCCAGCAGCTCGACACTAGGGAGCGCCGGGGAGCTGTTTTTT. It translates to CASSSTLGSAGELFF. Full variable domain (outside the CDR3, taken from reference TRBV7-3 and TRBJ2-2): GAGVSQTPSNKVTEKGKYVELRCDPISGHTALYWYRQSLGQGPEFLIYFQGTGAADDSGLPNDRFFAVRPEGSVSTLKIQRTERGDSAVYLCASSSTLGSAGELFFGEGSRLTVL.

At least ten counts were recorded for this clonotype. The J gene is TRBJ1-2, the V gene TRBV12-3 or TRBV12-4; no clear D. The CDR3 totals 13 residues. Trimming stripped 2 bases from V and 3 bases from J, with 7 bases between. The CDR3 bases are TGTGCCAGCAGTTTAACCGGTCACTATGGCTACACCTTC. This sequence encodes CASSLTGHYGYTF.

Details on this clonotype: Compared with germline, one end of the junction differs, possibly owing to a read error. The chain recombines TRBV7-9 with TRBJ2-3; D gene unclear. The CDR3 is 15 amino acids. Germline V gene data show CDR1 as SEHNR and CDR2 as FQNEAQ (reference sequence). The CDR3: CASSLLVGNTDTQYF. In nucleotides, the CDR3 is TGTGCCAGCAGCTTGCTGGTCGGTAACACAGATACCCAGTATTTT.

Comment on this clonotype: A much larger clone is a single base away; this may be a read error. The V call is TRBV7-2, the J call TRBJ2-2, with TRBD2 matching over 9 bases. This CDR3 is 16 amino acids long. CDR1 and CDR2 (germline): SGHTA, FQGNSA. This chain's CDR3 is CGSSSPSGINTGELFF. As DNA, the CDR3 is TGTGGCAGCAGCTCCCCTAGCGGGATAAACACCGGGGAGCTGTTTTTT.

The CDR3 protein is CASTLPRHDTQYF. DNA of the CDR3: TGTGCCAGCACTCTCCCCAGGCATGATACGCAGTATTTT. The V gene is TRBV6-1, the J gene TRBJ2-3; D uncertain. The CDR3 loop spans 13 amino acids. Trimming stripped 7 bases from V and 6 bases from J, with 14 bases between. Germline V CDR1 and CDR2: MNHNS, SASEGT.

This clonotype was detected ten times or more. The rearrangement uses TRBV9 and TRBJ1-6; no clear D gene. This CDR3 is built from 13 residues. Trimming stripped 4 bases from V and 6 bases from J, with 8 bases between. Per the germline V gene, CDR1 is SGDLS and CDR2 is YYNGEE. CDR3 nucleotides: TGTGCCAGCAGCCAGACCCTTAATTCACCCCTCCACTTT. Translating gives CASSQTLNSPLHF.

A few counts support this clonotype. V gene TRBV7-9 combines with J gene TRBJ2-4, with 12 positions matching TRBD1. Germline lookup yields CDR1 SEHNR and CDR2 FQNEAQ (reference sequence). The trim removed 5 bases at V and 5 bases at J, leaving 7 bases unmatched. The CDR3 is 16 residues long. CDR3 in amino acids: CASSVTRDRGQNIQYF. The CDR3 bases are TGTGCCAGCAGCGTTACCCGGGACAGGGGGCAAAACATTCAGTACTTC.